One sample yielded the 30 T cell receptor beta chains listed below, sequenced in a study of long-term antiretroviral therapy in people with HIV. Running of the v3.0 immunoSEQ assay took place at survey level. Assay: immunoSEQ multiplex PCR; the TCRdb copy retains only in-frame clones and omits some. This table has about 24,000 clones, approximately 90% appearing once. Sequencing was performed on unsorted PBMCs, taken 1.8 years before starting antiretroviral therapy. These receptors were obtained from a woman aged 25 to 39 with HIV.

This clone came up once. The chain recombines TRBV10-1 with TRBJ2-7, with 13 bases that match TRBD2. Germline assignment: CDR1 WNHNN and CDR2 SYGVQD (reference sequence). CDR3 length: 17 residues. J lost 7 bases, V lost 3 bases, and 12 bases had no gene match. CDR3 in DNA: TGCGCCAGCAGTGACTACCCCGGGACTAGCGGGGTTCGAGAGCAGTACTTC. Translated: CASSDYPGTSGVREQYF.

The CDR3 DNA is TGTGCCAGCGGAGTGTCGATAGTACTTGATGAAAAACTGTTTTTT. Its protein product is CASGVSIVLDEKLFF. The V gene is TRBV6-1, the J gene TRBJ1-4; D remains unclear. The ends were cut back, 8 bases at V and 6 bases at J, with 19 bases in the middle. The CDR3 extends over 15 amino acids. Per the germline V gene, CDR1 is MNHNS and CDR2 is SASEGT.

The chain joins TRBV19 to TRBJ1-1; 8 bases fit TRBD1. V lost 4 bases, J lost 10 bases, and 5 bases stayed unmatched. The CDR3 extends over 12 amino acids. CDR1 and CDR2 from the germline V gene are LNHDA and SQIVND (reference sequence). CDR3 protein: CASSNPGGSAFF. In nucleotides, the CDR3 is TGTGCCAGTAGTAATCCAGGGGGCTCAGCTTTCTTT. Variable domain in full (rest from reference TRBV19 and TRBJ1-1): DGGITQSPKYLFRKEGQNVTLSCEQNLNHDAMYWYRQDPGQGLRLIYYSQIVNDFQKGDIAEGYSVSREKKESFPLTVTSAQKNPTAFYLCASSNPGGSAFFGQGTRLTVV.

V is TRBV19 and J is TRBJ1-1, with D maybe TRBD1 (5 bases). CDR3 length: 16 amino acids. The ends were cut back, 3 bases at V and 4 bases at J, with 18 bases in the middle. Germline V gene data show CDR1 as LNHDA and CDR2 as SQIVND (reference sequence). CDR3 sequence (DNA): TGTGCCAGTAGTATTGAAACGGGTGTGAGGGGCACTGAAGCTTTCTTT. The encoded protein is CASSIETGVRGTEAFF.

J is TRBJ1-2 and V is TRBV2; the D is unclear. The V end was cut by 8 bases, the J end by 8 bases, with 15 bases between. CDR3 size: 12 residues. Germline V gene data show CDR1 as SNHLY and CDR2 as FYNNEI. CDR3 sequence reads: CASRGEREGYTF. CDR3 DNA: TGTGCCAGCCGTGGTGAAAGGGAAGGCTACACCTTC.

This sequence joins TRBV7-9 and TRBJ1-1; possibly TRBD1 for D (6 bases). CDR1 SEHNR and CDR2 FQNEAQ come from the germline V gene (reference sequence). V was pared by 2 bases and J by 7 bases, with 14 bases between. The CDR3 runs to 14 residues. CDR3 in DNA: TGTGCCAGCAGCTTAATGTCAATGGGACATGAAGCTTTCTTT. It codes for CASSLMSMGHEAFF.

This rearrangement joins TRBV15 to TRBJ1-1; D may be TRBD1 (6 bases). The V end lost 3 bases, the J end lost 2 bases, and 13 bases lay between the germline ends. The CDR3 totals 15 residues. Germline CDR1 reads LNHNV; CDR2 reads YYDKDF (reference sequence). The DNA for the CDR3 is TGTGCCACCAGCAGGAAAGGGGGAGTAAACACTGAAGCTTTCTTT. Its protein product is CATSRKGGVNTEAFF.

V usage is TRBV5-6 and J usage is TRBJ2-7, with 7 bases fitting TRBD1. CDR1 is SGHDT, CDR2 YYEEEE, per germline. The CDR3 consists of 15 residues. V was pared by 4 bases and J by 3 bases, with 10 bases of the junction left unmatched. CDR3 loop: CASSAPGQFVYEQYV. The CDR3 nucleotides read TGTGCCAGCAGCGCACCGGGACAGTTTGTCTACGAGCAGTACGTC.

The chain carries TRBV29-1 and TRBJ2-2, with D maybe TRBD1 (5 bases). This CDR3 comprises 14 residues. Trimming removed 6 bases at V and 0 bases at J, with 11 bases between. The germline gives CDR1 SQVTM, CDR2 ANQGSEA. As DNA, the CDR3 is TGCAGCGTATCGGACACATCGAACACCGGGGAGCTGTTTTTT. Amino acid sequence: CSVSDTSNTGELFF.

The CDR3 reads CASSLNRAQQETQYF. The CDR3 DNA sequence: TGTGCCAGCAGCCTAAACAGGGCCCAGCAGGAGACCCAGTACTTC. This chain connects TRBV2 to TRBJ2-5, with a tentative D call TRBD1 (6 bases). The CDR3 runs 15 residues. Germline lookup yields CDR1 SNHLY and CDR2 FYNNEI. Trimming removed 6 bases from V and 5 bases from J, with 19 bases in between.

The gene calls are TRBV7-3 and TRBJ2-5; TRBD1 is a possible D gene (6 bases). Trimming took 3 bases from V and 1 from J, leaving 12 bases between them. The CDR3 length is 15 residues. Germline CDR1 is SGHTA and CDR2 is FQGTGA. This chain's CDR3 is CASSFTGMVQETQYF. CDR3 DNA: TGTGCCAGCAGCTTTACAGGGATGGTCCAAGAGACCCAGTACTTC.

The CDR3 DNA reads TGTGCCAGCAGCTTGGACGTAGGGCAGGCGACACGCTATGGCTACACCTTC. It specifies CASSLDVGQATRYGYTF. V is TRBV5-6 and J is TRBJ1-2, with unresolved D. The CDR3 covers 17 residues. V was trimmed by 0 bases and J by 4 bases, leaving 19 bases between them. From germline, CDR1 is SGHDT and CDR2 YYEEEE.

This chain links TRBV27 with TRBJ2-7; 11 bases line up with TRBD1. Germline V gene data show CDR1 as MNHEY and CDR2 as SMNVEV (reference sequence). The CDR3 consists of 12 residues. Trimming took 10 bases from V and 6 from J; bases not matched to a gene: 5. The CDR3 is CAIGQGAFEQYF. The CDR3 DNA reads TGTGCCATCGGACAGGGGGCTTTCGAGCAGTACTTC.

The chain links TRBV5-1 to TRBJ1-4; 8 bases are a match to TRBD1. CDR1 and CDR2 (germline): SGHRS, YFSETQ. This CDR3 contains 15 residues. V lost 3 bases and J lost 4; bases outside the gene matches: 5. CDR3 sequence reads: CASSSTGGSNEKLFF. As DNA, the CDR3 is TGCGCCAGCAGCTCTACAGGGGGAAGTAATGAAAAACTGTTTTTT. Full variable domain (outside the CDR3, taken from reference TRBV5-1 and TRBJ1-4): KAGVTQTPRYLIKTRGQQVTLSCSPISGHRSVSWYQQTPGQGLQFLFEYFSETQRNKGNFPGRFSGRQFSNSRSEMNVSTLELGDSALYLCASSSTGGSNEKLFFGSGTQLSVL.

The genes are TRBV5-1 and TRBJ1-1; D is unclear. Trimming cost V 0 bases and J 1 base, with 4 bases left between them. Germline CDR1 is SGHRS and CDR2 is YFSETQ. This CDR3 region has 13 residues. DNA of the CDR3: TGCGCCAGCAGCTTGGCCGGGAACACTGAAGCTTTCTTT. Protein sequence: CASSLAGNTEAFF.

The V call is TRBV2, the J call TRBJ2-1; D may be TRBD1 (5 bases). The germline V gene encodes CDR1 SNHLY and CDR2 FYNNEI. Between the trimmed V and J ends, which lost 5 bases and 4 bases, there was a span of 9 bases. The CDR3 has 13 residues. This chain's CDR3 is CASSQDSYNEQFF. The DNA for the CDR3 is TGTGCCAGCAGTCAAGACAGTTACAATGAGCAGTTCTTC.

This clone was observed a single time. V and J are TRBV6-6 and TRBJ2-7; the D is unclear. Germline V CDR1 and CDR2: MNHNY, SVGAGI (reference sequence). V lost 5 bases and J lost 3, with 14 bases in between. The length of the CDR3 is 14 residues. The CDR3 region has the DNA TGTGCCAGCAGTCTTTCCAACGGGTACTACGAGCAGTACTTC. This gives the protein CASSLSNGYYEQYF.

The chain is built from TRBV14 and TRBJ2-4, with a possible D match to TRBD1 (5 bases). V was trimmed by 4 bases and J by 0 bases, leaving 13 bases between them. CDR3 size: 16 residues. Germline loops: CDR1 SGHDN, CDR2 FVKESK. CDR3 sequence (DNA): TGTGCCAGCAGCCCCCTAGGGGCACTAGCCAAAAACATTCAGTACTTC. This encodes CASSPLGALAKNIQYF.

The rearrangement joins TRBV10-1 to TRBJ2-1, with a tentative D call TRBD1 (6 bases). The germline V gene has CDR1 WNHNN and CDR2 SYGVQD (reference sequence). V gave up 0 bases and J gave up 4 bases, with 16 bases separating them. The CDR3 runs 17 residues. The CDR3 coding sequence is TGCGCCAGCAGTGAGTCGTTAAGAACAGGGATATACAATGAGCAGTTCTTC. Its protein is CASSESLRTGIYNEQFF.

The V gene is TRBV5-6, the J gene TRBJ1-2, with a weak D call TRBD1 (5 bases). The CDR3 totals 13 residues. Trimming took 4 bases from V and 8 from J, leaving 15 bases between them. Per the germline V gene, CDR1 is SGHDT and CDR2 is YYEEEE. The chain's CDR3 is CASSPPGRGGYTF. The CDR3 coding sequence is TGTGCCAGCAGCCCCCCTGGGAGGGGAGGCTACACCTTC.

The chain is built from TRBV5-5 and TRBJ2-2; TRBD1 might be the D (6 bases). This CDR3 has 14 amino acids. The V end was cut by 0 bases, the J end by 6 bases, with 9 bases between. In germline, CDR1 is SGHKS, CDR2 YYEKEE (reference sequence). The CDR3 DNA reads TGTGCCAGCAGCTTGGACAGGGTCGCCGGGGAGCTGTTTTTT. The encoded protein is CASSLDRVAGELFF.

CDR3 sequence: CASSKGAVNSPLHF. DNA of the CDR3: TGTGCCAGCAGCAAAGGGGCAGTTAATTCACCCCTCCACTTT. V usage is TRBV7-2 and J usage is TRBJ1-6; D possibly corresponds to TRBD1 (5 bases). V was trimmed by 5 bases and J by 6 bases, leaving 11 bases between them. This CDR3 contains 14 residues. Germline CDR1 and CDR2: SGHTA and FQGNSA.

The gene calls are TRBV18 and TRBJ1-1; D is perhaps TRBD1 (6 bases). V was trimmed by 6 bases and J by 4 bases, leaving 12 bases between them. The length of the CDR3 is 13 residues. CDR1 and CDR2 (germline): KGHSH, LQKENI. The CDR3 loop reads CASSSTGSTEAFF. The CDR3 nucleotides are TGTGCCAGCTCGTCGACAGGTTCCACTGAAGCTTTCTTT.

V and J are TRBV5-1 and TRBJ2-3; 10 bases fit TRBD1. The CDR3 is made up of 18 amino acids. Germline assignment: CDR1 SGHRS and CDR2 YFSETQ. With 1 base clipped from V and 3 bases from J, the junction kept 11 bases outside the gene matches. The CDR3 DNA is TGCGCCAGCAGCTTGAGTTCGAGGACAGGGGGGCGGACAGATACGCAGTATTTT. This codes for CASSLSSRTGGRTDTQYF.

The chain employs TRBV6-5 and TRBJ1-1; no firm D call. The CDR3 length is 15 residues. V lost 8 bases and J 1 base, leaving 17 bases between the germline ends. CDR1 is MNHEY, CDR2 SVGAGI, per germline. CDR3 loop: CASRLTVPSNTEAFF. In DNA form, the CDR3 reads TGTGCCAGCCGTTTAACAGTCCCATCGAACACTGAAGCTTTCTTT.

The chain is built from TRBV30 and TRBJ2-3, with 7 bases aligning to TRBD1. Germline CDR1 and CDR2: GTSNPN and SVGIG (reference sequence). This CDR3 comprises 14 residues. Trimming at V came to 3 bases and at J to 1 base, leaving 4 bases not matched to a gene. The CDR3 bases are TGTGCCTGGAGATCCGGACAGGGCACAGATACGCAGTATTTT. This codes for CAWRSGQGTDTQYF.

The rearrangement joins TRBV5-6 to TRBJ2-7; tentative D call: TRBD1 (6 bases). The ends were cut back, 3 bases at V and 5 bases at J, with 12 bases in the middle. Looked up from germline, CDR1 is SGHDT and CDR2 is YYEEEE. This CDR3 is built from 13 residues. The CDR3 protein is CASSYYDRNEQYV. CDR3 nucleotide sequence: TGTGCCAGCAGCTATTACGACAGGAACGAGCAGTACGTC.

The rearrangement links TRBV7-3 to TRBJ1-2; 9 bases map to TRBD1. V dropped 4 bases and J dropped 8; count of bases not matched to a gene: 5. The CDR3 spans 13 residues. Germline V gene data show CDR1 as SGHTA and CDR2 as FQGTGA. CDR3 sequence (DNA): TGTGCCAGCAGCTCCACAGGGGGCGACGGCTACACCTTC. Residues: CASSSTGGDGYTF.

This chain connects TRBV30 to TRBJ2-7; a possible D gene is TRBD2 (5 bases). The germline V and J ends were trimmed by 0 bases and 3 bases, with 9 bases remaining between them. The CDR3 spans 13 residues. Germline CDR1 and CDR2: GTSNPN and SVGIG (reference sequence). CDR3 sequence: CAWSVGSGYEQYV. CDR3 DNA: TGTGCCTGGAGTGTAGGGAGCGGCTACGAGCAGTACGTC.

The chain carries TRBV7-3 and TRBJ1-2; 8 bases are shared with TRBD1. After removal of 4 bases from V and 7 bases from J, the junction contained 11 bases not matched to a gene. Germline-derived CDR1 and CDR2 are SGHTA and FQGTGA. The CDR3 loop spans 15 amino acids. CDR3 amino acids: CASSSTGQVTSGYTF. The CDR3 DNA follows: TGTGCCAGCAGCTCTACGGGACAGGTGACCTCTGGCTACACCTTC. The entire variable domain, with the rest obtained from reference TRBV7-3 and TRBJ1-2, is as follows: GAGVSQTPSNKVTEKGKYVELRCDPISGHTALYWYRQSLGQGPEFLIYFQGTGAADDSGLPNDRFFAVRPEGSVSTLKIQRTERGDSAVYLCASSSTGQVTSGYTFGSGTRLTVV.